The clone carrying this TCR beta chain was detected only a few times. The data were taken from a study of patients and donors after allogeneic stem cell transplantation. CDR1 is DFQATT, CDR2 SNEGSKA, per germline (reference sequence). The CDR3 is made up of 13 amino acids. V was shortened by 3 bases and J by 3 bases, with 11 bases between the two germline ends. In TCRdb, the RT-PCR reads were re-called with MiXCR into one record per CDR3 protein. The data hold 190,000 or so distinct CDR3 sequences, with more than 35% observed a single time. The V gene is TRBV20-1, the J gene TRBJ1-2; possibly TRBD1 for D (5 bases). The sample consisted of blood, either unsorted or a sorted T cell fraction (not recorded which). This receptor was identified in a human donor who was either an allogeneic HSCT recipient or a stem cell or donor lymphocyte infusion donor (not recorded which). It is not recorded whose cells these are; they may come from a transplant donor. In nucleotides, the CDR3 is TGCAGTGCTAGGGGCAGGGAGGACTATGGCTACACCTTC. This translates into CSARGREDYGYTF.